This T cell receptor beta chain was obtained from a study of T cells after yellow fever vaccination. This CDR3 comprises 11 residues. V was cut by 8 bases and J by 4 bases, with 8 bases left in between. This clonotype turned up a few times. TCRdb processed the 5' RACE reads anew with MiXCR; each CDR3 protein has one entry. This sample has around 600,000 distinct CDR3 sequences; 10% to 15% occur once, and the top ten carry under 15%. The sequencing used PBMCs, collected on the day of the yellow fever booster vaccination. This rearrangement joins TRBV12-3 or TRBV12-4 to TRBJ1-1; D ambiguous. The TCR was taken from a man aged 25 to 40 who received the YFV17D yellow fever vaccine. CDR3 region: CASERGTEAFF. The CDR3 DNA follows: TGTGCCAGCGAGCGGGGCACTGAAGCTTTCTTT.